This TCR beta chain was profiled in a study of CD8+ T cells in alopecia areata. Study overall: Each day, treated patients took oral tofacitinib twice, at 5 to 10 mg per dose. Tofacitinib dosing lasted 6 to 18 months, which was then followed by 6 months off drug. Study results and limitations: Normal scalp had lower clonality than lesional scalp, with alopecia totalis/universalis lesions showing this most strongly. Tofacitinib yielded significantly lower scalp clonality and fewer expanded CD8+ clones among the top 100.

RNA, once extracted, was reverse transcribed into cDNA for use as the sequencing template. Sequencing used immunoSEQ multiplex PCR; TCRdb keeps in-frame clones, though not all of them. This table has fewer than 150,000 clones, 50% to 65% appearing once. Treatment given: oral pan-JAK inhibitor, 5-10 mg twice daily. CDR1 and CDR2 from the germline V gene are MNHEY and SVGAGI. Trimming cost V 5 bases and J 8 bases, with 15 bases left between them. This CDR3 contains 13 residues. About this clone itself: What it binds is unknown.

This clonotype was obtained from a human donor with alopecia areata. V is TRBV6-5 and J is TRBJ1-2, with a tentative D call TRBD1 (6 bases). Sequencing used CD4+ T cells sorted from blood, obtained at week 24, from a patient treated with tofacitinib. The DNA of the CDR3 is TGTGCCAGCAGTCCGACAGGTTCCCGGGGCTACACCTTC. Protein: CASSPTGSRGYTF.